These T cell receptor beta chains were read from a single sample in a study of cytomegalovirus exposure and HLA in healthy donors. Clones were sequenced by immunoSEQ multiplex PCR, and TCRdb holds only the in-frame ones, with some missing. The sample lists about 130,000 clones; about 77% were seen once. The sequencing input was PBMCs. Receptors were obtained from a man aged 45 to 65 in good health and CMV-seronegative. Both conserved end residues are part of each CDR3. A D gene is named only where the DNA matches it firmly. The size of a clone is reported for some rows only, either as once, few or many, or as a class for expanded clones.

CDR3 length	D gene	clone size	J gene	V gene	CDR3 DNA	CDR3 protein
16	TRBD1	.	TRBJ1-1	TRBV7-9	TGTGCCAGCAGCTTACCGCCCGGGACAGGAAACACTGAAGCTTTCTTT	CASSLPPGTGNTEAFF
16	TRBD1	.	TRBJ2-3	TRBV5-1	TGCGCCAGCAGCACAGGACAGGGAGGTAGCACAGATACGCAGTATTTT	CASSTGQGGSTDTQYF
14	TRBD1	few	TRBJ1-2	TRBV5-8	TGTGCCAGCAGCTTACGACAGGGGAGAGATGGCTACACCTTC	CASSLRQGRDGYTF
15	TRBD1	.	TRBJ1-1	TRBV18	TGTGCCAGCTCACCACAGGGGGCGGAGGGCACTGAAGCTTTCTTT	CASSPQGAEGTEAFF
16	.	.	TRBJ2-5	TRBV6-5	TGTGCCAGCAGTTACTCGAAAGGGAGGAAACCGGAGACCCAGTACTTC	CASSYSKGRKPETQYF
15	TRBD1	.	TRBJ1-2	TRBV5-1	TGCGCCAGCAGCTTTACAGGGGCTACCACCTATGGCTACACCTTC	CASSFTGATTYGYTF
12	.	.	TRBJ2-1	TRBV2	TGTGCCAGCAGCCAGGAGGTCGATGAGCAGTTCTTC	CASSQEVDEQFF
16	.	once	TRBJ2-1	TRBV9	TGTGCCAGCAGCGTAGAGGGCAGGGGCTCCTACAATGAGCAGTTCTTC	CASSVEGRGSYNEQFF
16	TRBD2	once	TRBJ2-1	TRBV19	TGTGCCAGTAGTACGCGACTAGCGGGAAATGTCAATGAGCAGTTCTTC	CASSTRLAGNVNEQFF
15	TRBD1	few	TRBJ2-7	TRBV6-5	TGTGCCAGCAGCCTAGCCGGGACAGGATCCTACGAGCAGTACTTC	CASSLAGTGSYEQYF
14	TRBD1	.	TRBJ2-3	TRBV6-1	TGTGCCAGCAGAAGACAGGGGGTCACAGATACGCAGTATTTT	CASRRQGVTDTQYF
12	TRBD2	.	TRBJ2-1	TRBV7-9	TGTGCCAGCAGCTTTGGGGAGGGGGAGCAGTTCTTC	CASSFGEGEQFF
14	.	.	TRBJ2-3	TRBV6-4	TGTGCCAGCAGTGTGGACTATAGCACAGATACGCAGTATTTT	CASSVDYSTDTQYF
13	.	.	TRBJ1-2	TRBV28	TGTGCCAGCAGTTCGTCCCAGGATACGGGCTACACCTTC	CASSSSQDTGYTF
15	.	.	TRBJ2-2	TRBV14	TGTGCCAGCAGCACAAGGCCGGGTAACACCGGGGAGCTGTTTTTT	CASSTRPGNTGELFF
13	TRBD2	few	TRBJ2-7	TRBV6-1	TGTGCCAGCAAGCTAGCGGGAGACCACGAGCAGTACTTC	CASKLAGDHEQYF
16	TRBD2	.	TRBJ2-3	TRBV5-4	TGTGCCAGCAGCTCCGGGACTAGCGAATTCACAGATACGCAGTATTTT	CASSSGTSEFTDTQYF
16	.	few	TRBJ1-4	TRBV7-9	TGTGCCAGCAGCGCCTATGGGAGCGTAGATAATGAAAAACTGTTTTTT	CASSAYGSVDNEKLFF
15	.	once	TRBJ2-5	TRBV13	TGTGCCAGCAGCCAAAGGGGGAGGGCCTCGGAGACCCAGTACTTC	CASSQRGRASETQYF
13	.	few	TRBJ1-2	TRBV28	TGTGCCAGCAGCCCAGACAGCAACTATGGCTACACCTTC	CASSPDSNYGYTF
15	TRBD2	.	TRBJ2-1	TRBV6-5	TGTGCCAGCAGTCCGTCCAGCGGGGGATACAATGAGCAGTTCTTC	CASSPSSGGYNEQFF
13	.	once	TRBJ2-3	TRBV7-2	TGTGCCAGCAGCCCCCAGTCCCAAGATACGCAGTATTTT	CASSPQSQDTQYF
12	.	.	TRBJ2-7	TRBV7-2	TGTGCCAGCAGCTTTTTAACCTACGAGCAGTACTTC	CASSFLTYEQYF
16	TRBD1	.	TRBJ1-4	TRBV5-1	TGCGCCAGCAGCCTCCCGTGGACAGGACAAAGTGAAAAACTGTTTTTT	CASSLPWTGQSEKLFF
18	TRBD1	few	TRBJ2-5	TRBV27	TGTGCCAGCAGTTCCCCCGGGTCGCGGACAGGGGACGAAAAGACCCAGTACTTC	CASSSPGSRTGDEKTQYF
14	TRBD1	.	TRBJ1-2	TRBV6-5	TGTGCCAGCAGTATTGGACAGGGTGGCTATGGCTACACCTTC	CASSIGQGGYGYTF
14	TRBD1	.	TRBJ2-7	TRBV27	TGTGCCAGCAATACCCCACGGACAGGCTACGAGCAGTACTTC	CASNTPRTGYEQYF
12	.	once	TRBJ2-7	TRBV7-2	TGTGCCAGCAGCTTATATCCCTACGAGCAGTACTTC	CASSLYPYEQYF
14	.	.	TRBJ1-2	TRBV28	TGTGCCAGCAGCCGTCAGGGAACCTTCTATGGCTACACCTTC	CASSRQGTFYGYTF
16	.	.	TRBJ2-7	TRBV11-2	TGTGCCAGCAGCTTAGAGGGTCTGGAGAGGCCTTACGAGCAGTACTTC	CASSLEGLERPYEQYF
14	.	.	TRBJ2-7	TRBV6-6	TGTGCCAGCAGAAGACTAGGGGCCTTCTACGAGCAGTACTTC	CASRRLGAFYEQYF
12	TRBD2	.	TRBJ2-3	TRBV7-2	TGTGCCAGCAGCTATCAGCGGGAGCAGCAGTATTTT	CASSYQREQQYF
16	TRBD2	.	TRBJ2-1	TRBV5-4	TGTGCCAGCAGCCTGACTAGCATCCACTCCTACAATGAGCAGTTCTTC	CASSLTSIHSYNEQFF
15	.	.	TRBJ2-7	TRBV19	TGTGCCAGTAGTAGGGGAACAGGGCGGACCTACGAGCAGTACTTC	CASSRGTGRTYEQYF
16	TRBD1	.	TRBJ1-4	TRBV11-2	TGTGCCAGCAGCTCGGGACAGGGGGCGGGTAATGAAAAACTGTTTTTT	CASSSGQGAGNEKLFF
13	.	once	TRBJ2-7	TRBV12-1	TGTGCCAGCAGCTTGACAGGGGGGTACGAGCAGTACTTC	CASSLTGGYEQYF
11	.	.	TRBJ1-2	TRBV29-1	TGCAGCGCGAGGGAAAATTATGGCTACACCTTC	CSARENYGYTF
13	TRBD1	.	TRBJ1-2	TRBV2	TGTGCCAGCAGCCCGACAGGGGACTATGGCTACACCTTC	CASSPTGDYGYTF
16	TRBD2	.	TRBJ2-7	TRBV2	TGTGCCAGCAGTGAAGAAGCGGGAGCGGTGTCCTACGAGCAGTACTTC	CASSEEAGAVSYEQYF
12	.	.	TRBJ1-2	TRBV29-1	TGCAGCGTTAAACCTCAGGGATATGGCTACACCTTC	CSVKPQGYGYTF
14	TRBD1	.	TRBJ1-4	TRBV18	TGTGCCAGCTTCACGGGGACAGGGGATGAAAAACTGTTTTTT	CASFTGTGDEKLFF
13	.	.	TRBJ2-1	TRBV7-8	TGTGCCAGCAGCCCACGGGAGTACAATGAGCAGTTCTTC	CASSPREYNEQFF
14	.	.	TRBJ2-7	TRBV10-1	TGCGCCAGCAGTGAATCGGGGGACCCCTACGAGCAGTACTTC	CASSESGDPYEQYF
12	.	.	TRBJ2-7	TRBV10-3	TGTGCCATCAGTGGACAGAACTACGAGCAGTACTTC	CAISGQNYEQYF
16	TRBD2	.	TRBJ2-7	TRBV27	TGTGCCAGCAACCCTTTCCCGGGACTAGCGATTTACGAGCAGTACTTC	CASNPFPGLAIYEQYF
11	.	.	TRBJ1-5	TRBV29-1	TGCAGCGTTGAAGATACGGCAGGGCAGCATTTT	CSVEDTAGQHF
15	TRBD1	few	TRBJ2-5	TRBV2	TGTGCCAGCAGTGGGTTTGGAGACAGGGGAGAGACCCAGTACTTC	CASSGFGDRGETQYF
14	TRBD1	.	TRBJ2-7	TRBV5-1	TGCGCCAGCAGCAAAAGGACAGGGTCCTACGAGCAGTACTTC	CASSKRTGSYEQYF
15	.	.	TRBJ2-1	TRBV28	TGTGCCAGCAGTTTATCGCGCACGGGAGCCAGTGAGCAGTTCTTC	CASSLSRTGASEQFF
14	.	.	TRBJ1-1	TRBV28	TGTGCCAGCAGCCCACATCCAGATAACACTGAAGCTTTCTTT	CASSPHPDNTEAFF
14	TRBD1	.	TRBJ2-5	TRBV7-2	TGTGCCAGCAGCGCCAGGACAGGGATGGAGACCCAGTACTTC	CASSARTGMETQYF
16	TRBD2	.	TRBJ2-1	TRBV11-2	TGTGCCAGCAGCCTCGGTGGACTAGCGGGAGCCAATGAGCAGTTCTTC	CASSLGGLAGANEQFF